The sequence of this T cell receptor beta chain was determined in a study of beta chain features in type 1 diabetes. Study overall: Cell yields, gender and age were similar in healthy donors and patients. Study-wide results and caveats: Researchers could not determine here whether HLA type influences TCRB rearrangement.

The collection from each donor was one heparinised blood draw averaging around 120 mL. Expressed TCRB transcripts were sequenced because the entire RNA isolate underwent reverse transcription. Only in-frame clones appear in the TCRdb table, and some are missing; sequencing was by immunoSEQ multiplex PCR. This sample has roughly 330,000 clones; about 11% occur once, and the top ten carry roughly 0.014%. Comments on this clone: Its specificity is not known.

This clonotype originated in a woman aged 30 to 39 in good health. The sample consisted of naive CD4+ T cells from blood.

CDR3 region: CASGSKGSGDMPQHF. The CDR3 DNA reads TGTGCCAGCGGATCGAAGGGGAGCGGGGATATGCCCCAGCATTTT. The V gene is TRBV7-9, the J gene TRBJ1-5; D may be TRBD1 (5 bases). Germline CDR1 is SEHNR and CDR2 is FQNEAQ (reference sequence). V lost 8 bases and J 9 bases, leaving 23 bases between the germline ends. The CDR3 contains 15 residues.